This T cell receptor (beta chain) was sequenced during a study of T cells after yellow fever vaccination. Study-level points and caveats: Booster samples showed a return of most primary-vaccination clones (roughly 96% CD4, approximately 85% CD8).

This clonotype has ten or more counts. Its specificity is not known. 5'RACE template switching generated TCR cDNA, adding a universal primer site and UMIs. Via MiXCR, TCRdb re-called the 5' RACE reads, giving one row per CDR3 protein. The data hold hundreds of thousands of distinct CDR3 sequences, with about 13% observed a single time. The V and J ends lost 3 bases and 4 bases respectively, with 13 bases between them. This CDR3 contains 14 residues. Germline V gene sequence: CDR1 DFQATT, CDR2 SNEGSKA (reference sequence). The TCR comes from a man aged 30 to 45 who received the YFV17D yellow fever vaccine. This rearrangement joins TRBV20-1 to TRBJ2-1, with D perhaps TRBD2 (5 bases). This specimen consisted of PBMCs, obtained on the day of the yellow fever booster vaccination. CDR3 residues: CSARTTLTYNEQFF. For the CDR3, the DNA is TGCAGTGCTAGGACTACGTTGACGTACAATGAGCAGTTCTTC.